In its sample, the clone carrying this TCR beta chain was seen many times. As yet, its antigen is unknown. This CDR3 is 10 amino acids long. V lost 6 bases and J 9 bases, leaving 9 bases between the germline ends. The germline CDR1 and CDR2 sequences are SQVTM and ANQGSEA. The data belong to a study of beta chain features in type 1 diabetes. For the study at large: Summed over all samples, the examined sorted cells came to 95 million to 120 million. Study-wide results and limits: No resolution was reached here on whether HLA type influences TCRB rearrangement. Reads derived from cDNA could over-represent cells showing high TCR expression. Whatever favoring of shorter templates PCR might show would apply equally to patients and controls.

Sequencing targeted expressed TCRB transcripts, as all isolated RNA had been reverse transcribed. This table comes from immunoSEQ multiplex PCR, and its TCRdb copy is limited to in-frame clones, with some not included. Here the sample spans 130,000 or so clones, about a tenth being singletons. The TCR was taken from a woman aged 40 to 50 in good health. V is TRBV29-1 and J is TRBJ2-4; tentatively, D is TRBD1 (6 bases). Sequences were obtained from central memory CD4+ T cells from blood. CDR3 DNA: TGCAGCGTGAAGACAGGCATTCAGTACTTC. Protein sequence: CSVKTGIQYF. Looking up the rest from reference TRBV29-1 and TRBJ2-4 gives the full variable domain: SAVISQKPSRDICQRGTSLTIQCQVDSQVTMMFWYRQQPGQSLTLIATANQGSEATYESGFVIDKFPISRPNLTFSTLTVSNMSPEDSSIYLCSVKTGIQYFGAGTRLSVL.